The sequence of this T cell receptor (beta chain) was determined in a study of blood T cell repertoires in COVID-19. Study overall: Italy, Spain and the United States were the sources of the convalescent and acute COVID-19 samples. Nucleic acid was either cDNA or gDNA, and it came from T cells, B-cell-depleted T cells, or PBMCs.

In the source study's methods: Amplification of reference gene primers was used by the study to estimate nucleated cell counts. Sequencing was performed with immunoSEQ multiplex PCR; in TCRdb, only in-frame clones are kept and a portion is missing. D and trimming come from the DNA, and the V and J calls and clone size come from that table. The sample includes about 120,000 clones, roughly nine tenths of them seen just once. This clone was counted a single time. With 4 bases clipped from V and 3 bases from J, the junction kept 8 bases outside the gene matches. CDR1 and CDR2 (germline): LNHDA, SQIVND (reference sequence). The CDR3 has 15 residues.

The sequence derives from a man between 65 and 85 years old with active or convalescent COVID-19. The chain recombines TRBV19 with TRBJ2-7, with 8 bases aligning to TRBD1. Input material: peripheral blood. CDR3 amino acids: CASSTQGQGLYEQYF. The CDR3 nucleotides read TGTGCCAGTAGTACCCAAGGACAGGGCCTCTACGAGCAGTACTTC.